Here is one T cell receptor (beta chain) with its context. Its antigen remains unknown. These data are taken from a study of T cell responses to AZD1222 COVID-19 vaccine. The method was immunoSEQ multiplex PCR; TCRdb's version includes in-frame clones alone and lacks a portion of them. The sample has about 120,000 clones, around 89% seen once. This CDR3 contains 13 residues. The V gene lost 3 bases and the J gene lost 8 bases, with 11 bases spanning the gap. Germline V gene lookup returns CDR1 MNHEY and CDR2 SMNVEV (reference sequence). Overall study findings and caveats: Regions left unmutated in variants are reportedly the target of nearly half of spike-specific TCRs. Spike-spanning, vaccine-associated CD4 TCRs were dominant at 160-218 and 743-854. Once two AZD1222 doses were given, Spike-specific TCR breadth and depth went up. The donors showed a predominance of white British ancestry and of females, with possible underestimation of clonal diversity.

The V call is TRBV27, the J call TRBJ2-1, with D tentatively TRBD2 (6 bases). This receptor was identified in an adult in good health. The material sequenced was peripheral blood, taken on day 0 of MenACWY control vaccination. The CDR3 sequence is CASSLAGWHEQFF. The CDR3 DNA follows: TGTGCCAGCAGTTTGGCGGGGTGGCATGAGCAGTTCTTC.